This T cell receptor (beta chain) was sequenced in a study of T cell responses to AZD1222 COVID-19 vaccine. V was shortened by 8 bases and J by 8 bases, with 18 bases between the two germline ends. This CDR3 is built from 12 residues. CDR1 and CDR2 (germline): GTSNPN, SVGIG (reference sequence). Clones were sequenced by immunoSEQ multiplex PCR, and TCRdb holds only the in-frame ones, with some missing. The sample yields under 110,000 clones, about 86% seen once. The sample was peripheral blood, taken on day 0 of AZD1222 vaccination. This TCR derives from an adult in good health. The rearrangement joins TRBV30 to TRBJ1-2; TRBD1 might be the D (5 bases). The CDR3 sequence is CAGDGGDGGYTF. Here the CDR3 DNA reads TGTGCCGGGGACGGGGGAGACGGGGGCTACACCTTC.